These 25 T cell receptor beta chains came from one sample sequenced in a study of T cell clonality in common variable immunodeficiency. Study-wide points: Common variable immunodeficiency TCR beta sequences reportedly had fewer deletions and N-nucleotide insertions.

The antigens these receptors bind are not known. Clones were sequenced by immunoSEQ multiplex PCR, and TCRdb holds only the in-frame ones, with some missing. The repertoire shows just over 25,000 clones, none seen only once; the top ten take nearly 25%. Specimen: peripheral blood mononuclear cells. Source of these receptors: a human donor with common variable immunodeficiency.

This clone occurred many times. The missing CDR3 end, 3 residues past where the read stops, is filled in from the germline J gene. The chain is built from TRBV5-4 and TRBJ2-2; D call uncertain. The CDR3 spans 14 residues. Germline V gene lookup returns CDR1 SGHNT and CDR2 YYREEE (reference sequence). V lost 0 bases and J lost 3, with 6 bases in between. This CDR3 is CASSLGQDTGELFF. The CDR3 DNA, read in part, is TGTGCCAGCAGCTTGGGGCAAGACACCGGGGAG.

This clone has ten or more counts. Here the CDR3 reads CASSPPSRAGYTF. The sequenced part of the CDR3 DNA is TGTGCCAGCTCACCCCCATCGAGGGCTGGC. The chain has TRBV18 and TRBJ1-2; unclear D gene. The CDR3 extends 3 residues past the end of the read, so its final part is completed from the germline J gene. V lost 3 bases to trimming and J lost 7 bases, with 12 bases between them. The CDR3 has 13 residues. The germline V gene encodes CDR1 KGHSH and CDR2 LQKENI.

This clone was seen repeatedly, ten times or more. Coverage ceases 3 residues before the CDR3 finishes, and the germline J gene fills in the end. This rearrangement joins TRBV12-3 or TRBV12-4 to TRBJ2-7, with D maybe TRBD1 (6 bases). Trimming cost V 5 bases and J 5 bases, with 16 bases left between them. The CDR3 length is 14 residues. The chain's CDR3 is CASSINTPGDEQYF. The sequenced part of the CDR3 DNA is TGTGCCAGCAGTATTAATACCCCAGGGGACGAG.

The sample holds a few counts of this clone. The CDR3 extends 3 residues past the end of the read, so its final part is completed from the germline J gene. The chain is built from TRBV2 and TRBJ2-1; 9 nucleotides match TRBD1. This CDR3 has 17 amino acids. V was clipped by 3 bases and J by 0 bases; unmatched bases: 6. Germline V gene lookup returns CDR1 SNHLY and CDR2 FYNNEI. The CDR3 region is CASSERGTGSSYNEQFF. CDR3 DNA, as far as it was read: TGTGCCAGCAGTGAGCGAGGGACAGGGAGCTCCTACAATGAG.

This clone was seen at least ten times. The read stops 3 residues short of the end of the CDR3; the missing end is completed from the germline J gene. The rearrangement joins TRBV18 to TRBJ2-1, with 7 bases matching TRBD1. The CDR3 consists of 13 residues. The germline V gene has CDR1 KGHSH and CDR2 LQKENI. With 6 bases clipped from V and 5 bases from J, the junction kept 4 bases outside the gene matches. CDR3: CASSDRRNNEQFF. The CDR3 DNA, read in part, is TGTGCCAGCTCGGACAGGAGGAACAATGAG.

This clone occurred many times. The DNA ends 3 residues before the CDR3 does, and the rest of the CDR3 is filled in from the germline J gene. The V gene is TRBV19, the J gene TRBJ1-4; D is unresolved. CDR3 length equals 14 residues. The V gene lost 5 bases and the J gene lost 0 bases, with 7 bases spanning the gap. The germline V gene encodes CDR1 LNHDA and CDR2 SQIVND (reference sequence). The CDR3 DNA, read in part, is TGTGCCAGTAGTCTCGGGGCAACTAATGAAAAA. Translation gives CASSLGATNEK. The entire CDR3 protein is CASSLGATNEKLFF.

This clone was picked up many times. The CDR3 is cut off 3 residues early in the read; its end comes from the germline J gene. V usage is TRBV7-2 and J usage is TRBJ2-1; 7 nucleotides agree with TRBD1. The CDR3 runs to 15 residues. The V and J ends lost 0 bases and 3 bases, in that order; junction bases with no gene match: 2. Per germline, CDR1 SGHTA and CDR2 FQGNSA. The CDR3 reads CASSLAGTVYNEQFF. The DNA read from the CDR3 is TGTGCCAGCAGCTTAGCCGGGACAGTCTACAATGAG. Based on the CDR3 plus reference TRBV7-2 and TRBJ2-1, the full variable domain is GAGVSQSPSNKVTEKGKDVELRCDPISGHTALYWYRQSLGQGLEFLIYFQGNSAPDKSGLPSDRFSAERTGGSVSTLTIQRTQQEDSAVYLCASSLAGTVYNEQFFGPGTRLTVL.

Regarding this clone: From the germline J gene comes the end of the CDR3, since the read stops 3 residues before it. This chain links TRBV19 with TRBJ2-3; TRBD1 is a possible D gene (5 bases). The germline gives CDR1 LNHDA, CDR2 SQIVND (reference sequence). V lost 8 bases to trimming and J lost 2 bases, with 23 bases between them. The CDR3 spans 17 residues. This CDR3 reads CASGELRTAGYTDTQYF. The CDR3 DNA, read in part, is TGTGCCAGTGGGGAACTTAGAACGGCAGGGTACACAGATACG. Together with reference TRBV19 and TRBJ2-3, the CDR3 gives the full variable domain: DGGITQSPKYLFRKEGQNVTLSCEQNLNHDAMYWYRQDPGQGLRLIYYSQIVNDFQKGDIAEGYSVSREKKESFPLTVTSAQKNPTAFYLCASGELRTAGYTDTQYFGPGTRLTVL.

This clone was observed a few times. The CDR3 end falls 3 residues outside the read, so it is completed with the germline J gene. The chain uses TRBV6-2 or TRBV6-3 and TRBJ2-5, with TRBD1 matching over 7 bases. Looked up from germline, CDR1 is MNHEY and CDR2 is SVGEGT. The CDR3 contains 15 residues. Unmatched junction bases numbered 10, after V lost 7 bases and J lost 2 bases. CDR3 region: CASTQQGRGQETQYF. CDR3 DNA (partial): TGTGCCAGCACCCAGCAGGGCAGGGGGCAAGAGACC.

Concerning this clone itself: The CDR3 end is not reached by the read, which stops 3 residues before it; the germline J gene fills it in. The chain carries TRBV7-9 and TRBJ1-2, with TRBD1 as a possible D gene (5 bases). This CDR3 contains 13 residues. Trimming stripped 5 bases from V and 6 bases from J, with 13 bases between. Germline-derived CDR1 and CDR2 are SEHNR and FQNEAQ (reference sequence). Incomplete CDR3 DNA: TGTGCCAGCAGCATGACAGCCCCCGATGGC. It encodes CASSMTAPDG. The whole CDR3 reads CASSMTAPDGYTF.

Ten or more counts support this clone. The CDR3 end is not reached by the read, which stops 3 residues before it; the germline J gene fills it in. J is TRBJ2-7 and V is TRBV5-6; a possible D gene is TRBD2 (7 bases). Trimming took 2 bases from V and 1 from J, leaving 13 bases between them. The germline CDR1 and CDR2 sequences are SGHDT and YYEEEE. The CDR3 is 15 amino acids. CDR3 bases read: TGTGCCAGCAGCTTCATCGGGGGGCGATCCTACGAG. Amino acid sequence: CASSFIGGRSYE. From start to end, the CDR3 is CASSFIGGRSYEQYF.

The table lists this clone with many counts. The CDR3 goes on 3 residues after the read ends, and that part is filled in from the germline J gene. The chain is built from TRBV9 and TRBJ2-1, with D perhaps matching TRBD1 (5 bases). This CDR3 comprises 12 residues. The V end was cut by 0 bases, the J end by 7 bases, with 5 bases between. Germline V gene lookup returns CDR1 SGDLS and CDR2 YYNGEE. CDR3 sequence reads: CASSVEGNEQFF. The CDR3 bases that were read are TGTGCCAGCAGCGTAGAGGGGAATGAG.

This clone has at least ten counts. The read terminates 3 residues before the CDR3 end, so the remaining end is supplied by the germline J gene. This chain joins TRBV5-1 and TRBJ2-1, with D perhaps TRBD2 (5 bases). In germline, CDR1 is SGHRS, CDR2 YFSETQ. This CDR3 has 15 residues. Trimming took off 0 bases at V and 9 bases at J, with 16 bases between the two ends. The chain's CDR3 is CASSLESGGRSEQFF. The covered CDR3 bases are TGCGCCAGCAGCTTGGAGAGCGGCGGGCGCAGTGAG.

Regarding this clone: With the read ending 3 residues before the CDR3 end, the germline J gene is used to fill in that end. This rearrangement joins TRBV29-1 to TRBJ2-7, with 8 nucleotides matching TRBD1. V trimming: 7 bases; J trimming: 6 bases; junction bases outside the gene matches: 8. This CDR3 comprises 12 residues. Germline V gives CDR1 SQVTM, CDR2 ANQGSEA. This chain's CDR3 is CSARSTGGEQYF. The CDR3 bases that were read are TGCAGCGCCCGTTCAACAGGGGGCGAG.

This clone was counted ten times or more. Read sequence stops 3 residues before the CDR3 end, and the germline J gene provides the missing end. This chain uses TRBV5-6 with TRBJ2-2; D might be TRBD1 (5 bases). Trimming shortened V by 4 bases and J by 4 bases, and 5 bases separated the two germline ends. Germline values: CDR1 SGHDT, CDR2 YYEEEE. CDR3 size: 12 residues. CDR3 DNA, as far as it was read: TGTGCCAGCAGCCAGGGCACCGGGGAG. As protein: CASSQGTGE. The whole CDR3 sequence is CASSQGTGELFF.

Partial CDR3 DNA: TGCGCCAGCAGCTTGGGGGGGGAATCTGGGGCCAACGTC. Protein product: CASSLGGESGANV. In full, the CDR3 reads CASSLGGESGANVLTF. The gene calls are TRBV5-1 and TRBJ2-6; perhaps TRBD2 as D (6 bases). The observed sequence ends 3 residues before the CDR3 terminus, with the missing tail filled in from the germline J gene. Germline CDR1 and CDR2: SGHRS and YFSETQ. The V end was cut by 0 bases, the J end by 1 base, with 8 bases between. This CDR3 contains 16 residues.

As regards this clone: Sequencing ends 3 residues short of the CDR3 end; the germline J gene provides the rest. At the DNA level, this CDR3 is encoded by other sequences in the same sample as well. V and J are TRBV7-9 and TRBJ2-7; D not certain. CDR1 is SEHNR, CDR2 FQNEAQ, per germline (reference sequence). Trimming shortened V by 5 bases and J by 2 bases, and 16 bases separated the two germline ends. The CDR3 runs 15 residues. The part of the CDR3 DNA that was read is TGTGCCAGCAGCCAAGGGTCAGATGTTACCTACGAG. It encodes CASSQGSDVTYE. The full CDR3 sequence reads CASSQGSDVTYEQYF.

This clone showed up many times. Read sequence stops 3 residues before the CDR3 end, and the germline J gene provides the missing end. V and J are TRBV20-1 and TRBJ2-7, with 11 bases that match TRBD2. Trimming at V came to 3 bases and at J to 4 bases, leaving 2 bases not matched to a gene. This CDR3 spans 13 amino acids. Germline V CDR1 and CDR2: DFQATT, SNEGSKA (reference sequence). CDR3 region: CSARGTSGYEQYF. CDR3 bases read: TGCAGTGCTAGGGGGACTAGCGGTTACGAG.

This clone is termed medium-sized. Germline is not matched at one junction end, which may reflect a read error. The read stops 3 residues short of the end of the CDR3; the missing end is completed from the germline J gene. V usage is TRBV4-2 and J usage is TRBJ2-7; TRBD1 agrees at 9 bases. Germline CDR1 is LGHNA and CDR2 is YNFKEQ. The CDR3 covers 15 residues. CDR3: CASSQDRDRVYEQYF. Partial CDR3 DNA: TGCGCCAGCAGCCAAGATAGGGACAGGGTCTACGAG.

There are many counts of this clone. The read ends 3 residues early relative to the CDR3; the germline J gene fills the gap. The V call is TRBV30, the J call TRBJ1-4, with D unresolved. CDR1 is GTSNPN, CDR2 SVGIG, per germline (reference sequence). V was cut by 0 bases and J by 8 bases, with 4 bases left in between. CDR3 length equals 11 residues. The covered CDR3 bases are TGTGCCTGGAGTGTACTGGAAAAA. This codes for CAWSVLEK. The entire CDR3 protein reads CAWSVLEKLFF.

This clone occurred many times. The read terminates 3 residues ahead of where the CDR3 ends, so the germline J gene completes it. The chain carries TRBV23-1 and TRBJ2-7; 11 positions match TRBD1. TRBV23-1 is known as an ORF, though its function is uncertain. Germline trimming cut 0 bases from V and 4 bases from J; bases unmatched to any gene: 5. This CDR3 contains 16 residues. Incomplete CDR3 DNA: TGCGCCAGCAGTCAATCGAGGACAGGGGGCTCTTACGAG. It encodes CASSQSRTGGSYE. The entire CDR3 reads CASSQSRTGGSYEQYF.

With regard to this clone: The read ends 3 residues before the CDR3 terminus; that terminus is restored from the germline J gene. This specimen includes other DNA sequences encoding the same CDR3. The chain couples TRBV7-6 to TRBJ2-1; 11 bases fit TRBD1. There are 14 residues in the CDR3. The trim removed 5 bases at V and 9 bases at J, leaving 6 bases unmatched. Per germline, CDR1 SGHVS and CDR2 FNYEAQ. The CDR3 sequence: CASSPGQGAREQFF. The sequenced CDR3 bases are TGTGCCAGCAGCCCAGGACAGGGGGCGCGTGAG.

This clone was detected many times. The CDR3 is cut off 3 residues early in the read; its end comes from the germline J gene. This chain joins TRBV9 and TRBJ2-3, with 8 bases aligning to TRBD1. This CDR3 region has 13 residues. The V gene end was trimmed by 4 bases and the J gene end by 4 bases; junction bases not matched to a gene: 2. Germline loops: CDR1 SGDLS, CDR2 YYNGEE. CDR3 in amino acids: CASSLQGADTQYF. CDR3 DNA (partial): TGTGCCAGCAGCTTACAGGGGGCAGATACG.

At least ten counts were recorded for this clone. With the read ending 3 residues before the CDR3 end, the germline J gene is used to fill in that end. The rearrangement links TRBV2 to TRBJ2-7, with TRBD1 identical over 7 bases. The CDR3 has 15 amino acids. Germline CDR1 reads SNHLY; CDR2 reads FYNNEI. The V gene end was trimmed by 3 bases and the J gene end by 4 bases; junction bases not matched to a gene: 9. CDR3 DNA (partial): TGTGCCAGCAGTGAGTCGTTGGGCAGGGGGTACGAG. Translating gives CASSESLGRGYE. The full CDR3 reads CASSESLGRGYEQYF.

This clone was recorded at least ten times. The read ends 3 residues shy of where the CDR3 ends; the end is completed using the germline J gene. The V gene is TRBV7-2, the J gene TRBJ2-7; tentative D call: TRBD2 (5 bases). CDR1 and CDR2 (germline): SGHTA, FQGNSA. The CDR3 extends over 16 amino acids. Trimming took 0 bases from V and 0 from J, leaving 12 bases between them. The sequenced part of the CDR3 DNA is TGTGCCAGCAGCTTAGCGAGGACTTCGAGCTCCTACGAG. Amino acids: CASSLARTSSSYE. The whole CDR3 reads CASSLARTSSSYEQYF.